The following is a T cell receptor (beta chain) sequence with its context. The antigen is undetermined. These data belong to a study of cytomegalovirus exposure and HLA in healthy donors. Study-wide context: Most donors, roughly 82% of roughly 400 genotyped, fell in the Caucasian-associated ancestry cluster. Whole-study results and caveats: A reported reduction in N-insertions relative to the 666-donor mean was seen in an Asian-associated ancestry cluster in a later analysis.

Unrecorded immune exposure was likely among donors, who were nominally healthy when sampled. Both 60 Vbeta primers and 13 Jbeta primers went into the PCR. Sequencing was performed with immunoSEQ multiplex PCR; in TCRdb, only in-frame clones are kept and a portion is missing. Here the sample table reports approximately 80,000 clones. V was clipped by 3 bases and J by 8 bases; unmatched bases: 5. Germline CDR1 is SGHDT and CDR2 is YYEEEE. This CDR3 spans 14 amino acids. The TCR was taken from a woman aged 25-40 years in good health and CMV-seronegative. The sample was PBMCs. The rearrangement joins TRBV5-6 to TRBJ1-4; 9 bases align to TRBD1. Here the CDR3 reads CASSSRQGEEKLFF. The CDR3 region has the DNA TGTGCCAGCAGCTCTCGACAGGGGGAAGAAAAACTGTTTTTT.